The entry that follows covers one T cell receptor beta chain sequence. Its antigen remains unknown. The data originate from a study of cytomegalovirus exposure and HLA in healthy donors. Overall study: Early release data held 75 million to 100 million unique TCRs from HLA-typed donors. Of roughly 360 genotyped donors, more than 75% grouped in the Caucasian-associated ancestry cluster. Study-wide points: The productive fraction for most TCR beta V segments was about 87% or about 30% in an earlier analysis.

The trim removed 1 base at V and 7 bases at J, leaving 8 bases unmatched. The CDR3 spans 16 residues. From germline, CDR1 is SEHNR and CDR2 FQNEAQ (reference sequence). PCR amplification relied on 60 Vbeta primers (plus 13 Jbeta primers). Assay used: immunoSEQ multiplex PCR; TCRdb lists only in-frame clones, some missing. The clone table shows 55,000 to 75,000 clones, with the ten largest holding less than 4.5%. The sequence derives from a male donor in good health and CMV-seronegative. V is TRBV7-9 and J is TRBJ1-4, with 8 bases that match TRBD1. Sequencing was carried out using PBMCs. CDR3 DNA: TGTGCCAGCAGCTTAGAATCCAGGGGGCGACTTGAAAAACTGTTTTTT. Translation: CASSLESRGRLEKLFF.